The 10 T cell receptor beta chains below were found in one sample sequenced in a study of identical twins. One entry per CDR3 protein, called by TCRdb with MiXCR from the 5' RACE reads. This sample carries 550,000 to 700,000 distinct CDR3 sequences, around 20% of them seen once, and the ten largest clones take over 4%. This same sample was also taken into another study, of T cells expressing NK-cell markers.

The sample was PBMCs. These TCRs come from a woman younger than 35 in good health.

V gene TRBV4-1 combines with J gene TRBJ2-1, with 7 bases matching TRBD2. V gave up 5 bases and J gave up 6 bases; unmatched junction bases: 13. The CDR3 covers 16 residues. Germline V gives CDR1 MGHRA, CDR2 YSYEKL. The CDR3 protein is CASSLGRPGGTNEQFF. CDR3 bases: TGCGCCAGCAGCTTAGGACGCCCCGGGGGGACCAATGAGCAGTTCTTC.

This clonotype has ten or more counts. The chain recombines TRBV11-2 with TRBJ2-3; D ambiguous. Trimming cost V 3 bases and J 0 bases, with 7 bases left between them. Germline CDR1 SGHAT, CDR2 FQNNGV. The CDR3 consists of 14 residues. CDR3 amino acids: CASSLEISTDTQYF. The CDR3 DNA sequence: TGTGCCAGCAGCTTGGAGATCAGCACAGATACGCAGTATTTT.

The chain has TRBV24-1 and TRBJ2-7; D is unclear. This CDR3 has 10 amino acids. The germline V gene has CDR1 KGHDR and CDR2 SFDVKD. V was cut by 12 bases and J by 8 bases, with 13 bases left in between. The CDR3 sequence: CAPYLLKQYF. CDR3 DNA: TGTGCCCCATACCTGCTTAAGCAGTACTTC.

CDR3 region: CASSRQGARTDTQYF. CDR3 DNA: TGTGCCAGCAGCCGGCAAGGGGCCCGCACAGATACGCAGTATTTT. The rearrangement uses TRBV4-2 and TRBJ2-3, with D possibly being TRBD1 (5 bases). The ends were cut back, 4 bases at V and 1 base at J, with 12 bases in the middle. The V gene's germline CDR1 is LGHNA and CDR2 YNFKEQ. CDR3 size: 15 residues.

V usage is TRBV20-1 and J usage is TRBJ2-2, with D hard to call. The V end was cut by 3 bases, the J end by 0 bases, with 8 bases between. This CDR3 is built from 14 residues. Germline loops: CDR1 DFQATT, CDR2 SNEGSKA (reference sequence). The DNA for the CDR3 is TGCAGTGCTAGCCCAGTAGCGAACACCGGGGAGCTGTTTTTT. Protein: CSASPVANTGELFF.

This clonotype has more than one count but fewer than ten. The chain combines TRBV6-1 with TRBJ2-1, with TRBD1 as a possible D gene (5 bases). This CDR3 is built from 13 residues. CDR1 and CDR2 (germline): MNHNS, SASEGT. V gave up 7 bases and J gave up 10 bases, with 17 bases separating them. The CDR3 spells CASKRGGLPEQFF. For the CDR3, the DNA is TGTGCCAGCAAAAGGGGCGGTTTGCCCGAGCAGTTCTTC.

This clonotype has more than one count but fewer than ten. The J gene is TRBJ2-2, the V gene TRBV6-1; 7 nucleotides agree with TRBD2. The V gene's germline CDR1 is MNHNS and CDR2 SASEGT. This CDR3 is built from 12 residues. V was pared by 11 bases and J by 8 bases, with 8 bases of the junction left unmatched. This CDR3 is CAGGDVVGELFF. DNA for the CDR3: TGTGCCGGGGGGGACGTGGTAGGGGAGCTGTTTTTT.

This clonotype was seen only a few times. The V and J genes are TRBV6-1 and TRBJ2-3; 8 nucleotides align to TRBD1. The CDR3 loop spans 15 amino acids. With V trimmed by 5 bases and J by 8 bases, 12 bases remained unmatched. Germline V gene data show CDR1 as MNHNS and CDR2 as SASEGT. In DNA, the CDR3 is TGTGCCAGCAGTCAGGACAGGGCGCCCTCCGGTACGCAGTATTTT. Protein product: CASSQDRAPSGTQYF.

This clonotype has a handful of counts. The CDR3 reads CASSFRGPLSTDTQYF. Written as DNA, the CDR3 is TGTGCCAGCAGTTTCAGGGGGCCATTAAGCACAGATACGCAGTATTTT. The gene calls are TRBV12-3 or TRBV12-4 and TRBJ2-3; 8 bases agree with TRBD1. The CDR3 consists of 16 residues. V lost 3 bases to trimming and J lost 0 bases; unmatched junction nucleotides: 5.

There are many counts of this clonotype. The chain links TRBV29-1 to TRBJ2-7; 9 bases agree with TRBD2. Germline-derived CDR1 and CDR2 are SQVTM and ANQGSEA. This CDR3 is built from 14 residues. V was pared by 6 bases and J by 3 bases, with 9 bases of the junction left unmatched. For the CDR3, the DNA is TGCAGCGTCGTCCCTACTAGCGGGTACTACGAGCAGTACTTC. This sequence encodes CSVVPTSGYYEQYF.